Listed here are 25 T cell receptor beta chains from one sample, sequenced in a study of OX40 agonist ivuxolimab in advanced cancers. Assay used: immunoSEQ multiplex PCR; TCRdb lists only in-frame clones, some missing. The sample shows nearly 45,000 clones, about 80% of them seen only once. The material sequenced was CD4+ or CD8+ T cells sorted from blood, taken in a trial of the OX40 agonist ivuxolimab. These receptors were collected from an adult with an advanced solid tumor such as melanoma, head and neck, liver or kidney cancer.

The chain links TRBV11-2 to TRBJ2-7; D not certain. Germline V gene sequence: CDR1 SGHAT, CDR2 FQNNGV. The CDR3 has 14 amino acids. The V gene lost 2 bases and the J gene lost 0 bases, with 8 bases spanning the gap. CDR3 region: CASSLSRASYEQYF. The CDR3 bases are TGTGCCAGCAGCTTATCACGGGCCTCCTACGAGCAGTACTTC. Combining the CDR3 with reference TRBV11-2 and TRBJ2-7 gives the whole variable domain EAGVAQSPRYKIIEKRQSVAFWCNPISGHATLYWYQQILGQGPKLLIQFQNNGVVDDSQLPKDRFSAERLKGVDSTLKIQPAKLEDSAVYLCASSLSRASYEQYFGPGTRLTVT.

As concerns this clone: The germline gene is not matched at one end of the junction; a read error may be the cause. The chain joins TRBV5-6 to TRBJ1-6; 7 nucleotides agree with TRBD1. The germline V gene encodes CDR1 SGHDT and CDR2 YYEEEE. This CDR3 has 15 residues. The CDR3 spells CAGSPAEGALAPLHF. The CDR3 bases are TGTGCCGGCAGCCCCGCCGAGGGGGCGCTGGCACCCCTCCACTTT.

The V call is TRBV5-6, the J call TRBJ1-5; D unclear. The CDR3 length is 14 residues. Between the trimmed V and J ends, which lost 4 bases and 0 bases, there was a span of 8 bases. Germline V CDR1 and CDR2: SGHDT, YYEEEE. The CDR3 protein is CASSTLYSNQPQHF. For the CDR3, the DNA is TGTGCCAGCAGCACCTTGTATAGCAATCAGCCCCAGCATTTT.

V gene TRBV9 combines with J gene TRBJ2-5; perhaps TRBD2 as D (5 bases). This CDR3 spans 13 amino acids. The V gene lost 4 bases and the J gene lost 5 bases, with 12 bases spanning the gap. Germline CDR1 reads SGDLS; CDR2 reads YYNGEE. In nucleotides, the CDR3 is TGTGCCAGCAGCTCCCTAGCTTCGGAGACCCAGTACTTC. It specifies CASSSLASETQYF.

V usage is TRBV6-1 and J usage is TRBJ2-7, with D perhaps TRBD2 (6 bases). The CDR3 spans 16 residues. V was trimmed by 3 bases and J by 2 bases, leaving 17 bases between them. The germline V gene encodes CDR1 MNHNS and CDR2 SASEGT. In DNA form, the CDR3 reads TGTGCCAGCAGTGACGATTCTGGGAGGCGCGCCTACGAGCAGTACTTC. This translates into CASSDDSGRRAYEQYF.

The chain has TRBV6-5 and TRBJ1-1, with 8 bases that match TRBD1. The J segment lost 4 bases and the V segment lost 2 bases, leaving 3 bases of the junction unmatched. CDR3 length: 14 residues. The germline CDR1 and CDR2 sequences are MNHEY and SVGAGI. CDR3 nucleotides: TGTGCCAGCAGTTACCGTGACAGGGGCACTGAAGCTTTCTTT. It translates to CASSYRDRGTEAFF.

The chain carries TRBV9 and TRBJ2-2; 7 positions match TRBD2. The trim removed 4 bases at V and 1 base at J, leaving 7 bases unmatched. Germline CDR1 SGDLS, CDR2 YYNGEE. The length of the CDR3 is 16 residues. Here the CDR3 DNA reads TGTGCCAGCAGCCTTGGACTAGTTGGGAACACCGGGGAGCTGTTTTTT. It translates to CASSLGLVGNTGELFF.

The rearrangement joins TRBV18 to TRBJ2-7, with D unresolved. The CDR3 covers 12 residues. V gave up 6 bases and J gave up 5 bases, with 11 bases separating them. Germline-derived CDR1 and CDR2 are KGHSH and LQKENI. The CDR3 DNA reads TGTGCCAGCTCTCGGAGTCAAGACGAGCAGTACTTC. Its protein product is CASSRSQDEQYF.

The rearrangement uses TRBV7-2 and TRBJ1-1; possibly TRBD1 for D (5 bases). V lost 5 bases to trimming and J lost 4 bases, with 20 bases between them. The CDR3 totals 16 residues. CDR1 and CDR2 (germline): SGHTA, FQGNSA. The CDR3 reads CASSPPAGRESTEAFF. The CDR3 region has the DNA TGTGCCAGCAGCCCCCCGGCTGGCAGGGAGTCCACTGAAGCTTTCTTT.

The chain links TRBV4-1 to TRBJ2-1; 9 positions match TRBD2. V trimming: 0 bases; J trimming: 2 bases; junction bases outside the gene matches: 8. The CDR3 extends over 18 amino acids. Germline V lookup: CDR1 MGHRA, CDR2 YSYEKL. The CDR3 DNA sequence: TGCGCCAGCAGCCAAGATGGGCTGACTAGCGGAACCTACAATGAGCAGTTCTTC. This translates into CASSQDGLTSGTYNEQFF.

This sequence joins TRBV12-5 and TRBJ1-1; D is unresolved. V lost 4 bases, J lost 5 bases, and 11 bases lay in between. CDR3 size: 13 residues. Germline CDR1 and CDR2: LGHNT and FRNRAP. As DNA, the CDR3 is TGTGCTAGTGGTTCCGGACGTGGAACTGAAGCTTTCTTT. It translates to CASGSGRGTEAFF.

The chain uses TRBV7-9 and TRBJ1-2, with TRBD1 as a possible D gene (6 bases). Per germline, CDR1 SEHNR and CDR2 FQNEAQ (reference sequence). V was cut by 5 bases and J by 4 bases, with 8 bases left in between. The CDR3 is made up of 12 amino acids. CDR3 bases: TGTGCCAGCAGCCCGGACAGCTATGGCTACACCTTC. Protein product: CASSPDSYGYTF.

This clone showed up just a few times. J is TRBJ1-5 and V is TRBV15, with D perhaps matching TRBD1 (6 bases). Germline CDR1 LNHNV, CDR2 YYDKDF (reference sequence). V shed 1 base and J shed 0 bases, with 16 bases lying between them. The CDR3 spans 18 residues. This CDR3 is CATSRVGGGRISNQPQHF. The CDR3 DNA sequence: TGTGCCACCAGCAGAGTGGGGGGGGGCAGAATTAGCAATCAGCCCCAGCATTTT.

The sample holds one count of this clone. The V and J genes are TRBV27 and TRBJ2-1; a possible D gene is TRBD2 (6 bases). Germline lookup yields CDR1 MNHEY and CDR2 SMNVEV (reference sequence). The V and J ends lost 6 bases and 8 bases respectively, with 23 bases between them. This CDR3 region has 16 residues. The CDR3 region is CASRISGNPRSDEQFF. DNA for the CDR3: TGTGCCAGCAGGATTAGCGGAAATCCGCGTTCCGATGAGCAGTTCTTC.

The V call is TRBV5-4, the J call TRBJ2-2; weak D call: TRBD2 (6 bases). Deletions cut 0 bases from V and 4 bases from J, with 7 bases between. CDR3 length: 14 residues. The germline V gene encodes CDR1 SGHNT and CDR2 YYREEE (reference sequence). The CDR3 bases are TGTGCCAGCAGCTTGGTTAGCGGCACCGGGGAGCTGTTTTTT. Translated, it gives CASSLVSGTGELFF.

The gene calls are TRBV5-1 and TRBJ2-3; D possibly corresponds to TRBD2 (7 bases). The ends were cut back, 4 bases at V and 3 bases at J, with 15 bases in the middle. The CDR3 totals 15 residues. CDR1 is SGHRS and CDR2 is YFSETQ in the germline V gene. CDR3 in DNA: TGCGCCAGCAGCCTGTCAAGGGGGGGGACAGATACGCAGTATTTT. This sequence encodes CASSLSRGGTDTQYF.

The chain joins TRBV19 to TRBJ1-1, with D perhaps TRBD1 (5 bases). Trimming took off 8 bases at V and 1 base at J, with 20 bases between the two ends. The CDR3 covers 16 residues. Germline V gene sequence: CDR1 LNHDA, CDR2 SQIVND (reference sequence). CDR3 bases: TGTGCCAGTCAAACAATATTGACAGCCCGGAACACTGAAGCTTTCTTT. This sequence encodes CASQTILTARNTEAFF.

The chain has TRBV5-1 and TRBJ2-3; D is uncertain. The CDR3 spans 14 residues. Germline CDR1 reads SGHRS; CDR2 reads YFSETQ. The V end was cut by 0 bases, the J end by 6 bases, with 11 bases between. DNA of the CDR3: TGCGCCAGCAGCTTGGAACGAGAGACCGATACGCAGTATTTT. Translated: CASSLERETDTQYF.

The table lists this clone with a count of one. The V call is TRBV7-9, the J call TRBJ1-4, with D possibly TRBD1 on 6 matching bases. The germline V and J ends were trimmed by 3 bases and 13 bases, with 18 bases remaining between them. CDR1 is SEHNR and CDR2 is FQNEAQ in the germline V gene (reference sequence). The CDR3 spans 14 residues. The CDR3, as DNA: TGTGCCAGCAGCTTCCCAACAGGGTTCCCATCACTGTTTTTT. This gives the protein CASSFPTGFPSLFF.

This rearrangement joins TRBV7-2 to TRBJ2-2; the D gene is possibly TRBD2 (5 bases). CDR1 SGHTA and CDR2 FQGNSA come from the germline V gene. CDR3 length: 15 residues. The ends were cut back, 2 bases at V and 5 bases at J, with 12 bases in the middle. CDR3 protein: CASSLSPGMTGELFF. In nucleotides, the CDR3 is TGTGCCAGCAGCTTAAGCCCGGGGATGACCGGGGAGCTGTTTTTT.

J is TRBJ2-5 and V is TRBV5-1, with D possibly being TRBD2 (6 bases). The germline V gene has CDR1 SGHRS and CDR2 YFSETQ. The CDR3 is 16 amino acids. Deletions cut 3 bases from V and 3 bases from J, with 18 bases between. The CDR3 DNA sequence: TGCGCCAGCAGCTCATCCCTTTCAACGGGGGAAGAGACCCAGTACTTC. Amino acids: CASSSSLSTGEETQYF.

The CDR3 nucleotides read TGTGCCAGCAGCCCCAGGGGTACTAACTATGGCTACACCTTC. This codes for CASSPRGTNYGYTF. The chain employs TRBV5-6 and TRBJ1-2; tentatively, D is TRBD1 (6 bases). The CDR3 is 14 amino acids. V was cut by 4 bases and J by 0 bases, with 10 bases left in between. Germline assignment: CDR1 SGHDT and CDR2 YYEEEE.

This clone is classed as medium-sized (0.01 to 0.1%). The V gene is TRBV7-2, the J gene TRBJ1-5; D is unresolved. Germline CDR1 SGHTA, CDR2 FQGNSA. The V and J ends lost 5 bases and 5 bases respectively, with 13 bases between them. The CDR3 loop spans 14 amino acids. The CDR3 sequence: CASSPTGGDQPQHF. CDR3 in DNA: TGTGCCAGCAGCCCGACCGGTGGGGATCAGCCCCAGCATTTT.

J is TRBJ2-5 and V is TRBV19; 8 bases agree with TRBD2. This CDR3 comprises 16 residues. V shed 5 bases and J 5 bases; nucleotides not matched to a gene: 13. Germline V CDR1 and CDR2: LNHDA, SQIVND (reference sequence). CDR3 nucleotides: TGTGCCAGTAGTCCTCTACTAGCGGAGGGGCTGGAGACCCAGTACTTC. As protein: CASSPLLAEGLETQYF.

This chain uses TRBV25-1 with TRBJ2-1; 7 nucleotides align to TRBD1. J lost 7 bases, V lost 4 bases, and 10 bases had no gene match. Per germline, CDR1 MGHDK and CDR2 SYGVNS. This CDR3 is 15 amino acids long. The chain's CDR3 is CASSVQGSSRNEQFF. CDR3 coding DNA: TGTGCCAGCAGTGTACAGGGGAGTTCACGAAATGAGCAGTTCTTC.